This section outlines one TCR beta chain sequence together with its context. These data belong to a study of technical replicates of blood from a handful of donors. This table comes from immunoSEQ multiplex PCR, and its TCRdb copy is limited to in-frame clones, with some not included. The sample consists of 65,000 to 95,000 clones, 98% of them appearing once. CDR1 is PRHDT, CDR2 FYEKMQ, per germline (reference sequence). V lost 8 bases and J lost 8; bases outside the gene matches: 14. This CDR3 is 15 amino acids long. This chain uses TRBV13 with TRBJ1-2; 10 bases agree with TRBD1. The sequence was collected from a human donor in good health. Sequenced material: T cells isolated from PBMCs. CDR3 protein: CASSLRQGAVGGYTF. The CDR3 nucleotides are TGTGCCAGCTCCCTGAGACAGGGGGCGGTTGGAGGCTACACCTTC. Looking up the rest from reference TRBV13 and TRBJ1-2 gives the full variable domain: AAGVIQSPRHLIKEKRETATLKCYPIPRHDTVYWYQQGPGQDPQFLISFYEKMQSDKGSIPDRFSAQQFSDYHSELNMSSLELGDSALYFCASSLRQGAVGGYTFGSGTRLTVV.